This TCR beta chain was captured by sequencing in a study of early T cells in non-severe SARS-CoV-2 infection. Germline trimming cut 5 bases from V and 3 bases from J; bases unmatched to any gene: 1. CDR3 length: 13 amino acids. The germline V gene encodes CDR1 DFQATT and CDR2 SNEGSKA (reference sequence). The TCR library protocol attached unique molecular identifiers to the individual cDNA molecules. TCRdb re-derived calls from the 5' RACE reads in MiXCR, one entry per CDR3 protein. Here the sample spans more than 25,000 distinct CDR3 sequences, less than 6.5% being singletons. This clonotype was observed many times.

The chain has TRBV20-1 and TRBJ2-7, with 13 bases identical to TRBD2. The TCR was taken from an adult who was a healthcare worker with PCR-confirmed SARS-CoV-2 infection or an uninfected control (not recorded which). Specimen: whole blood. CDR3 residues: CSAGLAGVYEQYF. As DNA, the CDR3 is TGCAGTGCTGGACTAGCGGGAGTCTACGAGCAGTACTTC.